The following is a T cell receptor beta chain sequence with its context. Its antigen is still unknown. The record originates from a study of breast tumors, draining lymph nodes, adjacent tissues. Whole-study results and caveats: Tumor repertoires ranked between lymph nodes and nontumor tissue in diversity, with V and J gene preferences. The data were judged consistent with most tumor T cells coming from lymph node and expanding in tumor. Tumor T cell lymph node origin was a supported hypothesis, not proven. Luminal-like breast cancer showed significantly higher tumor–nontumor repertoire similarity than basal-like.

Samples came from axillary lymph nodes draining the breast cancer. The length of the CDR3 is 16 residues. The trim removed 5 bases at V and 12 bases at J, leaving 17 bases unmatched. Germline CDR1 and CDR2: DFQATT and SNEGSKA (reference sequence). TCRdb passed the multiplex PCR reads through MiXCR, listing each CDR3 protein once. The sample carries some 230,000 distinct CDR3 sequences, less than 35% recorded once. This TCR derives from a female donor with breast cancer. Some clones in this sample may be carry-over from other donors' samples. Sequences were obtained from axillary lymph node tissue. This chain uses TRBV20-1 with TRBJ2-1; 12 nucleotides align to TRBD1. CDR3 coding DNA: TGCAGTGCTCCAGCCGGGACAGGGGGCGTCACAGATACGCAGTTCTTC. This encodes CSAPAGTGGVTDTQFF.